This record looks at one T cell receptor (beta chain) sequence and its context. For each subset, genomic DNA was distributed in equal portions over several immunoSEQ plates. Sequenced by immunoSEQ multiplex PCR; TCRdb stores in-frame clones only, minus some. The sample lists over 2 million clones, 85% to 95% occurring once. The data were taken from a study of shared clonotypes between healthy human individuals. Study-level background: For every donor, three CD4 naive, three CD4 memory, two CD8 naive and one CD8 memory plates were used.

The length of the CDR3 is 15 residues. Germline V lookup: CDR1 SGHRS, CDR2 YFSETQ. The V end was cut by 1 base, the J end by 0 bases, with 11 bases between. This rearrangement joins TRBV5-1 to TRBJ2-7, with a tentative D call TRBD1 (6 bases). Sequencing was performed on naive CD4+ T cells from PBMCs. Subset specified: CD45RA+ positively selected. This receptor was obtained from a man aged 18 to 29 in good health. Some clones in this sample may be carry-over from other donors' samples. CDR3 DNA: TGCGCCAGCAGCTTGCAGGGGCCAACCTCCTACGAGCAGTACTTC. Amino acids: CASSLQGPTSYEQYF.